Below, 30 T cell receptor beta chains from the same sample are listed, as sequenced in a study of blood T cell repertoires in COVID-19. Assay: immunoSEQ multiplex PCR; the TCRdb copy retains only in-frame clones and omits some. The sample has 93,000 or so clones; roughly 87% are singletons. Specimen: peripheral blood. The receptors come from a woman older than 75 in a cohort sampled during active COVID-19.

The rearrangement joins TRBV10-3 to TRBJ2-3, with 8 bases identical to TRBD1. This CDR3 is 15 amino acids long. J gave up 3 bases and V 4 bases, and 6 bases lay outside the gene matches. The germline gives CDR1 ENHRY, CDR2 SYGVKD. The CDR3 DNA follows: TGTGCCATCAGTGGCTCAGGGGGCGCGACAGATACGCAGTATTTT. Its translation is CAISGSGGATDTQYF.

V is TRBV27 and J is TRBJ2-2, with D maybe TRBD2 (5 bases). Trimming pared 5 bases from V and 3 bases from J, leaving 13 bases between. The CDR3 spans 15 residues. The germline V gene has CDR1 MNHEY and CDR2 SMNVEV (reference sequence). CDR3 nucleotide sequence: TGTGCCAGCAGTACCCTCACGAGGGACACCGGGGAGCTGTTTTTT. This encodes CASSTLTRDTGELFF.

V is TRBV18 and J is TRBJ1-5; D possibly corresponds to TRBD1 (6 bases). V was trimmed by 2 bases and J by 5 bases, leaving 22 bases between them. Germline CDR1 is KGHSH and CDR2 is LQKENI. The CDR3 contains 18 residues. CDR3 nucleotides: TGTGCCAGCTCACCAAAGTGGAGCGGCAGGGGAGCATATCAGCCCCAGCATTTT. Its translation: CASSPKWSGRGAYQPQHF.

The gene calls are TRBV19 and TRBJ1-2; 10 nucleotides align to TRBD1. Losses at the gene ends were 3 bases for V and 7 bases for J; bases not matched to a gene: 8. The V gene's germline CDR1 is LNHDA and CDR2 SQIVND (reference sequence). There are 15 residues in the CDR3. The CDR3, as DNA: TGTGCCAGTAGTATCCGGGACAGGGGTTCAGTTGGCTACACCTTC. Residues: CASSIRDRGSVGYTF.

The J gene is TRBJ2-7, the V gene TRBV7-9, with a tentative D call TRBD1 (6 bases). The CDR3 has 14 amino acids. V was shortened by 8 bases and J by 5 bases, with 19 bases between the two germline ends. CDR1 and CDR2 from the germline V gene are SEHNR and FQNEAQ (reference sequence). In DNA, the CDR3 is TGTGCCAGCGTAAAAATGGGGGCTGTGAACGAGCAGTACTTC. Its translation: CASVKMGAVNEQYF.

A single count supports this clone. The chain has TRBV10-3 and TRBJ2-7, with TRBD2 as a possible D gene (6 bases). There are 16 residues in the CDR3. Germline V gene data show CDR1 as ENHRY and CDR2 as SYGVKD. With 2 bases removed from V and 3 bases from J, the gap between germline ends came to 17 bases. The CDR3 DNA reads as TGTGCCATCAGTGAGGCGGGACCAGACTCCGGCTACGAGCAGTACTTC. Translating gives CAISEAGPDSGYEQYF.

This sequence joins TRBV15 and TRBJ2-1; TRBD2 is a possible D gene (6 bases). This CDR3 contains 19 residues. Per the germline V gene, CDR1 is LNHNV and CDR2 is YYDKDF (reference sequence). V was cut by 0 bases and J by 0 bases, with 18 bases left in between. The CDR3 nucleotides read TGTGCCACCAGCAGAGAGGGCGGGGTTCTCCGGAGCTCCTACAATGAGCAGTTCTTC. Translation gives CATSREGGVLRSSYNEQFF.

J is TRBJ2-1 and V is TRBV19, with D possibly TRBD1 on 6 matching bases. Germline CDR1 reads LNHDA; CDR2 reads SQIVND (reference sequence). Trimming took off 3 bases at V and 8 bases at J, with 11 bases between the two ends. The CDR3 length is 13 residues. The CDR3 bases are TGTGCCAGTAGTATGGGGGCCGGGGATGAGCAGTTCTTC. It is translated as CASSMGAGDEQFF.

The chain recombines TRBV19 with TRBJ1-2; D possibly corresponds to TRBD1 (6 bases). This CDR3 has 14 residues. Between the trimmed V and J ends, which lost 4 bases and 5 bases, there was a span of 14 bases. Germline lookup yields CDR1 LNHDA and CDR2 SQIVND (reference sequence). CDR3 loop: CASSKGTLTYGYTF. The CDR3 nucleotides are TGTGCCAGTAGTAAGGGGACACTGACTTATGGCTACACCTTC.

V is TRBV5-4 and J is TRBJ2-1; weak D call: TRBD2 (5 bases). This CDR3 has 13 amino acids. Germline CDR1 and CDR2: SGHNT and YYREEE (reference sequence). V was clipped by 4 bases and J by 6 bases, with 11 bases between them. The CDR3 DNA follows: TGTGCCAGCAGCCCAGGACTTTCCAATGAGCAGTTCTTC. Amino acid sequence: CASSPGLSNEQFF.

This clone was observed once. This rearrangement joins TRBV5-1 to TRBJ2-1; a weak D match, TRBD2 (6 bases). Trimming removed 0 bases from V and 5 bases from J, with 9 bases in between. CDR3 length: 14 amino acids. Germline CDR1 is SGHRS and CDR2 is YFSETQ. Written as DNA, the CDR3 is TGCGCCAGCAGCTTGGGCGGGGTTGACAATGAGCAGTTCTTC. As protein: CASSLGGVDNEQFF.

The chain recombines TRBV6-6 with TRBJ1-2; 7 nucleotides align to TRBD1. The CDR3 length is 13 residues. V dropped 4 bases and J dropped 4; count of bases not matched to a gene: 3. Germline-derived CDR1 and CDR2 are MNHNY and SVGAGI (reference sequence). CDR3 bases: TGTGCCAGCAGTTCGGGACAGTTCTATGGCTACACCTTC. Protein sequence: CASSSGQFYGYTF.

The V call is TRBV4-1, the J call TRBJ2-7, with 8 bases identical to TRBD2. This CDR3 contains 17 residues. With V trimmed by 0 bases and J by 6 bases, 13 bases remained unmatched. Germline lookup yields CDR1 MGHRA and CDR2 YSYEKL. The CDR3 DNA reads TGCGCCAGCAGCCAAGAGGGGGCGGGAGGCCCCTCAGGCGAGCAGTACTTC. It codes for CASSQEGAGGPSGEQYF.

V is TRBV3-1 (or the pseudogene TRBV3-2) and J is TRBJ2-1, with TRBD1 matching 7 bases. The CDR3 covers 12 residues. The junction had 4 bases not matched to a gene; V was cut back by 4 bases and J by 10 bases. Germline CDR1 LGHDT, CDR2 YNNKEL (reference sequence). CDR3 protein: CASSLRQGEQFF. DNA of the CDR3: TGTGCCAGCAGCCTCAGACAGGGAGAGCAGTTCTTC.

V is TRBV11-2 and J is TRBJ2-3, with D perhaps matching TRBD2 (5 bases). In germline, CDR1 is SGHAT, CDR2 FQNNGV. CDR3 size: 15 residues. Trimming took 5 bases from V and 2 from J, leaving 14 bases between them. The CDR3 loop is CASSPRTRSTDTQYF. The CDR3, as DNA: TGTGCCAGCAGCCCGCGGACTCGATCCACAGATACGCAGTATTTT.

This chain joins TRBV19 and TRBJ2-7; possibly TRBD2 for D (7 bases). The germline V gene has CDR1 LNHDA and CDR2 SQIVND (reference sequence). Trimming pared 6 bases from V and 5 bases from J, leaving 17 bases between. The length of the CDR3 is 14 residues. Written as DNA, the CDR3 is TGTGCCAGTAGAGTAGGCGGGGGCCGCGACGAGCAGTACTTC. This codes for CASRVGGGRDEQYF.

V and J are TRBV6-6 and TRBJ1-2, with D maybe TRBD1 (5 bases). CDR1 is MNHNY and CDR2 is SVGAGI in the germline V gene (reference sequence). Trimming left V 7 bases short and J 6 bases short, with 15 bases between. This CDR3 is built from 13 residues. This chain's CDR3 is CASTTGGGNGYTF. CDR3 in DNA: TGTGCCAGCACCACCGGGGGGGGGAATGGCTACACCTTC.

In this sample, this clone turned up once. The rearrangement joins TRBV5-1 to TRBJ2-1; 9 bases are shared with TRBD1. Germline CDR1 reads SGHRS; CDR2 reads YFSETQ. Trimming at V came to 4 bases and at J to 4 bases, leaving 3 bases not matched to a gene. The CDR3 covers 14 residues. DNA for the CDR3: TGCGCCAGCAGCCCCGGGACAGGGTACAATGAGCAGTTCTTC. Amino acids: CASSPGTGYNEQFF.

V usage is TRBV7-8 and J usage is TRBJ2-3, with a possible D match to TRBD1 (5 bases). V lost 5 bases and J lost 1, with 16 bases in between. From germline, CDR1 is SGHVS and CDR2 FQNEAQ. CDR3 length equals 16 residues. Here the CDR3 reads CASSLHPPTGTDTQYF. CDR3 in DNA: TGTGCCAGCAGCCTACACCCCCCGACAGGCACAGATACGCAGTATTTT.

V is TRBV24-1 and J is TRBJ2-1; tentative D call: TRBD1 (5 bases). Trimming pared 2 bases from V and 0 bases from J, leaving 16 bases between. This CDR3 comprises 18 residues. From germline, CDR1 is KGHDR and CDR2 SFDVKD. The CDR3 sequence: CATSDSLRTTSSYNEQFF. The CDR3 nucleotides are TGTGCCACCAGTGATTCCCTCAGGACAACAAGCTCCTACAATGAGCAGTTCTTC.

This chain connects TRBV20-1 to TRBJ1-2; 8 positions agree with TRBD1. Germline V gene sequence: CDR1 DFQATT, CDR2 SNEGSKA (reference sequence). J lost 4 bases, V lost 8 bases, and 3 bases had no gene match. The CDR3 contains 11 residues. As DNA, the CDR3 is TGCAGTCCTGGGACAGGCTATGGCTACACCTTC. Translating gives CSPGTGYGYTF.

The chain combines TRBV18 with TRBJ2-1, with 8 bases lining up with TRBD1. Trimming took 4 bases from V and 2 from J; bases not matched to a gene: 4. Germline CDR1 is KGHSH and CDR2 is LQKENI. The CDR3 length is 15 residues. The CDR3 here is CASSQETGAYNEQFF. DNA of the CDR3: TGTGCCAGCTCACAGGAGACAGGGGCCTACAATGAGCAGTTCTTC. The complete variable domain, with remaining parts taken from reference TRBV18 and TRBJ2-1, reads NAGVMQNPRHLVRRRGQEARLRCSPMKGHSHVYWYRQLPEEGLKFMVYLQKENIIDESGMPKERFSAEFPKEGPSILRIQQVVRGDSAAYFCASSQETGAYNEQFFGPGTRLTVL.

The chain links TRBV4-1 to TRBJ2-2, with D tentatively TRBD2 (5 bases). Germline CDR1 and CDR2: MGHRA and YSYEKL. With 0 bases removed from V and 6 bases from J, the gap between germline ends came to 11 bases. There are 15 residues in the CDR3. CDR3 in amino acids: CASSQDVASPGELFF. The CDR3 DNA reads as TGCGCCAGCAGCCAAGATGTAGCTAGCCCCGGGGAGCTGTTTTTT.

The genes are TRBV4-2 and TRBJ1-2; D is uncertain. V lost 0 bases to trimming and J lost 8 bases, with 16 bases between them. Per the germline V gene, CDR1 is LGHNA and CDR2 is YNFKEQ. This CDR3 has 15 amino acids. CDR3 amino acids: CASSQEIGANRGYTF. In nucleotides, the CDR3 is TGTGCCAGCAGCCAAGAGATCGGAGCCAACCGGGGCTACACCTTC.

The CDR3: CASSFLTGELFF. CDR3 sequence (DNA): TGTGCCAGCAGCTTCCTGACCGGGGAGCTGTTTTTT. The rearrangement uses TRBV3-1 (or the pseudogene TRBV3-2) and TRBJ2-2; no firm D call. This CDR3 spans 12 amino acids. Trimming removed 5 bases at V and 5 bases at J, with 6 bases between. Looked up from germline, CDR1 is LGHDT and CDR2 is YNNKEL (reference sequence).

This clone appeared a single time. The rearrangement uses TRBV19 and TRBJ2-1, with D possibly being TRBD2 (6 bases). V was clipped by 5 bases and J by 2 bases, with 16 bases between them. Germline V lookup: CDR1 LNHDA, CDR2 SQIVND (reference sequence). The CDR3 is made up of 16 amino acids. The CDR3 region is CASSLELSSAYNEQFF. Written as DNA, the CDR3 is TGTGCCAGTAGTCTGGAGTTGTCTAGCGCCTACAATGAGCAGTTCTTC.

In nucleotides, the CDR3 is TGTGCCAGCAGTTTACTAGGGACAGCTAATGAAAAACTGTTTTTT. Residues: CASSLLGTANEKLFF. The chain carries TRBV28 and TRBJ1-4; the match to TRBD1 covers 7 bases. Germline V gene lookup returns CDR1 MDHEN and CDR2 SYDVKM. Unmatched junction bases numbered 3, after V lost 2 bases and J lost 3 bases. This CDR3 is built from 15 residues.

This chain uses TRBV25-1 with TRBJ1-1; 10 nucleotides match TRBD1. Looked up from germline, CDR1 is MGHDK and CDR2 is SYGVNS. The CDR3 length is 13 residues. The V and J ends lost 8 bases and 4 bases, in that order; junction bases with no gene match: 4. DNA of the CDR3: TGTGCCAGCTCCGGGACAGGGGTCACTGAAGCTTTCTTT. Translation gives CASSGTGVTEAFF.

The chain joins TRBV29-1 to TRBJ2-1, with D perhaps TRBD2 (6 bases). Per germline, CDR1 SQVTM and CDR2 ANQGSEA. This CDR3 is 12 amino acids long. V was clipped by 2 bases and J by 7 bases, with 9 bases between them. DNA for the CDR3: TGCAGCGTTGAAACTAGCTGGAATGAGCAGTTCTTC. It is translated as CSVETSWNEQFF.

This clone was counted once. J is TRBJ2-1 and V is TRBV7-3; 11 bases map to TRBD1. In germline, CDR1 is SGHTA, CDR2 FQGTGA. V shed 4 bases and J 4 bases; nucleotides not matched to a gene: 3. The CDR3 extends over 15 amino acids. In DNA form, the CDR3 reads TGTGCCAGCAGCTCTGGACAGGGGGCTTACAATGAGCAGTTCTTC. It encodes CASSSGQGAYNEQFF.